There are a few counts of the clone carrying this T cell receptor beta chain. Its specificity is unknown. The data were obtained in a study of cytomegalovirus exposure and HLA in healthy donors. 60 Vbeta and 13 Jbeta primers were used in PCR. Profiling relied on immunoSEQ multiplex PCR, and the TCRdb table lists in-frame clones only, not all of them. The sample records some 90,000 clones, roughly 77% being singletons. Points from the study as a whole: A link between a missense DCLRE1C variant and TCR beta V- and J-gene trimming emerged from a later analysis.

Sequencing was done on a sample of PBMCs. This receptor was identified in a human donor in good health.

The CDR3 protein is CASSLGGVTADTQYF. In DNA, the CDR3 is TGTGCCAGCAGCTTGGGCGGGGTAACGGCCGATACGCAGTATTTT. This chain joins TRBV5-4 and TRBJ2-3, with D maybe TRBD2 (6 bases). Per germline, CDR1 SGHNT and CDR2 YYREEE (reference sequence). V was pared by 0 bases and J by 6 bases, with 14 bases between. The CDR3 is made up of 15 amino acids. Drawing the rest from reference TRBV5-4 and TRBJ2-3, the complete variable domain is ETGVTQSPTHLIKTRGQQVTLRCSSQSGHNTVSWYQQALGQGPQFIFQYYREEENGRGNFPPRFSGLQFPNYSSELNVNALELDDSALYLCASSLGGVTADTQYFGPGTRLTVL.